The T cell receptor (beta chain) described here comes from a study of T cell responses to AZD1222 COVID-19 vaccine. The study, taken as a whole, reports: Of spike-specific TCRs, nearly half reportedly target regions left unmutated in variants.

This table comes from immunoSEQ multiplex PCR, and its TCRdb copy is limited to in-frame clones, with some not included. Of around 140,000 clones in the sample, 85% were seen once. CDR1 KGHSH and CDR2 LQKENI come from the germline V gene. V was shortened by 2 bases and J by 6 bases, with 14 bases between the two germline ends. This CDR3 has 14 amino acids. Points on this clone: What it binds is not known.

The clonotype originates from an adult who received the MenACWY meningococcal vaccine as a control. The sample here was peripheral blood, taken 28 days after the second dose of the MenACWY control vaccine. The rearrangement joins TRBV18 to TRBJ2-7; D is possibly TRBD2 (5 bases). The DNA of the CDR3 is TGTGCCAGCTCACCAGTACACGGAGGTCTCGAGCAGTACTTC. This codes for CASSPVHGGLEQYF. Full variable domain (remainder filled in from reference TRBV18 and TRBJ2-7): NAGVMQNPRHLVRRRGQEARLRCSPMKGHSHVYWYRQLPEEGLKFMVYLQKENIIDESGMPKERFSAEFPKEGPSILRIQQVVRGDSAAYFCASSPVHGGLEQYFGPGTRLTVT.